Listed here are 29 T cell receptor beta chains from one sample, sequenced in a study of breast tumors, draining lymph nodes, adjacent tissues. TCRdb processed the multiplex PCR reads anew with MiXCR; each CDR3 protein has one entry. The sample lists about 140,000 distinct CDR3 sequences, about 22% occurring once. The lymph nodes were axillary draining lymph nodes from breast cancer patients. Sequencing was carried out using axillary lymph node tissue. These receptors were obtained from a female donor with breast cancer. Some clones in this sample may be carry-over from other donors' samples.

Ten or more counts support this clonotype. The V and J genes are TRBV14 and TRBJ2-7; no firm D call. The CDR3 totals 15 residues. V was trimmed by 1 base and J by 5 bases, leaving 15 bases between them. Per germline, CDR1 SGHDN and CDR2 FVKESK. In DNA form, the CDR3 reads TGTGCCAGCAGCCAAGTAGGGTACAATTTGAACGAGCAGTACTTC. Translated, it gives CASSQVGYNLNEQYF.

The sample holds many counts of this clonotype. The genes are TRBV20-1 and TRBJ2-1; the D call may be TRBD1 or TRBD2 (7 bases each). The V gene lost 2 bases and the J gene lost 3 bases, with 20 bases spanning the gap. The CDR3 runs 17 residues. Germline V gives CDR1 DFQATT, CDR2 SNEGSKA (reference sequence). The CDR3 coding sequence is TGCAGTGCTAGAAACAGGGGTGGAACGGGAGGCTACAATGAGCAGTTCTTC. Amino acid sequence: CSARNRGGTGGYNEQFF.

At least ten counts were recorded for this clonotype. The J gene is TRBJ2-1, the V gene TRBV4-1, with TRBD1 identical over 10 bases. The CDR3 is made up of 16 amino acids. Unmatched junction bases numbered 3, after V lost 0 bases and J lost 4 bases. CDR1 is MGHRA, CDR2 YSYEKL, per germline. CDR3 region: CASSQEAGQGYNEQFF. The CDR3 DNA reads as TGCGCCAGCAGCCAAGAAGCGGGACAGGGGTACAATGAGCAGTTCTTC.

Remarks on this clonotype: It may be a read error: a sequence one base away is much more abundant. The genes are TRBV7-2 and TRBJ1-3; D is unresolved. The V gene's germline CDR1 is SGHTA and CDR2 FQGNSA. The CDR3 loop spans 17 amino acids. The CDR3 nucleotides are TGTGGCAGCAGCCCTAGGGCAGGCGGATTCTCTGGAAACACCATATATTTT. This codes for CGSSPRAGGFSGNTIYF.

This clonotype appeared many times. The V call is TRBV20-1, the J call TRBJ2-5, with D perhaps matching TRBD1 or TRBD2 (6 bases each). Trimming removed 5 bases from V and 4 bases from J, with 8 bases in between. Per germline, CDR1 DFQATT and CDR2 SNEGSKA (reference sequence). The CDR3 runs to 11 residues. CDR3 nucleotides: TGCAGTGCTTGGGGGGCAGAGACCCAGTACTTC. Translated, it gives CSAWGAETQYF.

This clonotype was counted at least ten times. This chain joins TRBV12-3 or TRBV12-4 and TRBJ1-3; D possibly corresponds to TRBD1 (6 bases). The CDR3 runs 15 residues. V lost 3 bases to trimming and J lost 9 bases, with 18 bases between them. The CDR3 is CASSFGGARGSTIYF. CDR3 DNA sequence: TGTGCCAGCAGTTTCGGGGGGGCGCGAGGTAGCACCATATATTTT.

This clonotype occurred many times. The rearrangement links TRBV20-1 to TRBJ2-7; D gene ambiguous. Trimming shortened V by 6 bases and J by 0 bases, and 12 bases separated the two germline ends. CDR1 and CDR2 (germline): DFQATT, SNEGSKA (reference sequence). The CDR3 loop spans 13 amino acids. As DNA, the CDR3 is TGCAGTGCCACCAACGTAATCTCCTACGAGCAGTACTTC. This codes for CSATNVISYEQYF.

This clonotype was detected only a few times. A much bigger clone sits one base away, suggesting this may be a read error. The genes are TRBV18 and TRBJ2-5; no firm D call. The CDR3 is made up of 14 amino acids. Germline assignment: CDR1 KGHSH and CDR2 LQKENI. For the CDR3, the DNA is TGTGCCAGCTCCCAAAAGGAGTACCAAGAGACCAAGTACTTC. Translating gives CASSQKEYQETKYF.

As to this clonotype: A much bigger clone sits one base away, suggesting this may be a read error. The CDR3 DNA reads TGTGCCAGCAGTATACTGGGACACTATGAAAAACTGTTTTTT. Amino acids: CASSILGHYEKLFF. The V call is TRBV28, the J call TRBJ1-4; a weak D match, TRBD1 (6 bases). The CDR3 sequence is 14 residues long. Trimming removed 5 bases from V and 6 bases from J, with 13 bases in between. Germline V lookup: CDR1 MDHEN, CDR2 SYDVKM.

J is TRBJ2-3 and V is TRBV28; 9 bases agree with TRBD1. V lost 3 bases and J lost 2; bases outside the gene matches: 6. The CDR3 loop spans 16 amino acids. Germline assignment: CDR1 MDHEN and CDR2 SYDVKM. The CDR3 protein is CASSFSGQGTTDTQYF. DNA for the CDR3: TGTGCCAGCAGTTTTTCCGGACAGGGGACCACAGATACGCAGTATTTT.

The chain employs TRBV28 and TRBJ2-3; TRBD1 is a possible D gene (5 bases). This CDR3 spans 14 amino acids. The V gene's germline CDR1 is MDHEN and CDR2 SYDVKM. V shed 6 bases and J shed 3 bases, with 13 bases lying between them. CDR3 in DNA: TGTGCCAGCAGCCTCGTGGCAGGGACAGATACGCAGTATTTT. Protein: CASSLVAGTDTQYF.

This clonotype showed up many times. The junction departs from the called germline gene at one end, perhaps through a read error. The rearrangement uses TRBV5-1 and TRBJ2-2; TRBD1 matches at 8 bases. Germline CDR1 is SGHRS and CDR2 is YFSETQ. The length of the CDR3 is 15 residues. The CDR3 loop is CASSSGQGGTGELFF. The CDR3 nucleotides are TGTGCCAGCAGTTCCGGACAGGGCGGCACCGGGGAGCTGTTTTTT.

In the case of this clonotype: A much larger clone lies a single base off, so this may be a read error. V is TRBV5-4 and J is TRBJ2-1, with 7 bases matching TRBD1. CDR1 is SGHNT, CDR2 YYREEE, per germline (reference sequence). The CDR3 consists of 13 residues. The CDR3 reads CAGRHDRENEQFF. CDR3 nucleotides: TGTGCCGGCAGACACGACAGGGAAAATGAGCAGTTCTTC.

About this clonotype itself: A much larger clone sits a single nucleotide away, making a read error possible. The chain joins TRBV7-2 to TRBJ2-5; D unresolved. This CDR3 comprises 15 residues. The germline CDR1 and CDR2 sequences are SGHTA and FQGNSA. V lost 2 bases to trimming and J lost 2 bases, with 12 bases between them. CDR3 region: CASSLTPLRQETQYF. The CDR3 DNA sequence: TGTGCCAGCAGCTTAACCCCACTAAGGCAAGAGACCCAGTACTTC.

This clonotype was observed many times. The chain employs TRBV7-3 and TRBJ2-2; 14 bases are a match to TRBD2. The length of the CDR3 is 15 residues. The V gene end was trimmed by 5 bases and the J gene end by 4 bases; junction bases not matched to a gene: 0. The germline gives CDR1 SGHTA, CDR2 FQGTGA. CDR3 amino acids: CASSGTSGGTGELFF. The CDR3 DNA follows: TGTGCCAGCAGCGGGACTAGCGGGGGCACCGGGGAGCTGTTTTTT.

This clonotype came up a few times. V and J are TRBV11-2 and TRBJ1-5, with TRBD1 matching over 9 bases. Trimming cost V 5 bases and J 3 bases; bases outside gene matches: 17. Germline V CDR1 and CDR2: SGHAT, FQNNGV. This CDR3 has 19 amino acids. This chain's CDR3 is CASSARDREEPLSNQPQHF. The CDR3 DNA reads as TGTGCCAGCAGCGCGAGGGACAGGGAGGAACCACTATCCAATCAGCCCCAGCATTTT.

This clonotype was detected many times. The CDR3 sequence is CASNDRGGVETQYF. The CDR3 nucleotides read TGTGCCAGTAATGACAGGGGAGGGGTAGAGACCCAGTACTTC. This chain connects TRBV19 to TRBJ2-5, with a possible D match to TRBD1 (8 bases). Germline V gene data show CDR1 as LNHDA and CDR2 as SQIVND (reference sequence). Trimming shortened V by 7 bases and J by 4 bases, and 16 bases separated the two germline ends. This CDR3 has 14 amino acids.

On this clonotype itself: This may be a read error, as it is one base from a much larger clone. This chain connects TRBV5-4 to TRBJ2-5, with 7 positions matching TRBD1. CDR3 length: 15 residues. The V and J ends lost 6 bases and 5 bases, in that order; junction bases with no gene match: 13. CDR1 and CDR2 (germline): SGHNT, YYREEE (reference sequence). Here the CDR3 DNA reads TGTGCCAGCAACTTCGATAGGGGGCTGTTGGAGACCCAGTACTTC. This translates into CASNFDRGLLETQYF.

This clonotype appeared a few times. CDR3 nucleotides: TGTGCCAGCAGTTACCCGATATCTCAGGGTAGAAATCAGCCCCAGCATTTT. Protein: CASSYPISQGRNQPQHF. J is TRBJ1-5 and V is TRBV6-2 or TRBV6-3, with TRBD1 as a possible D gene (5 bases). Germline CDR1 and CDR2: MNHEY and SVGEGT. The CDR3 spans 17 residues. With 2 bases removed from V and 4 bases from J, the gap between germline ends came to 18 bases.

This clonotype was counted at least ten times. The chain carries TRBV20-1 and TRBJ2-3, with TRBD2 matching over 7 bases. The CDR3 runs to 14 residues. V lost 4 bases and J lost 5; bases outside the gene matches: 9. Germline V gene data show CDR1 as DFQATT and CDR2 as SNEGSKA (reference sequence). The DNA of the CDR3 is TGCAGTGCTAACTCGGCGGGAGTTATAGATACGCAGTATTTT. It specifies CSANSAGVIDTQYF.

The V call is TRBV5-1, the J call TRBJ2-5; TRBD1 matches at 9 bases. Germline-derived CDR1 and CDR2 are SGHRS and YFSETQ. V was pared by 4 bases and J by 5 bases, with 9 bases of the junction left unmatched. This CDR3 region has 15 residues. CDR3 protein: CASSVTGQGQETQYF. The CDR3 nucleotides are TGCGCCAGCAGCGTAACGGGACAGGGCCAGGAGACCCAGTACTTC. The whole variable domain, filled in from reference TRBV5-1 and TRBJ2-5, reads KAGVTQTPRYLIKTRGQQVTLSCSPISGHRSVSWYQQTPGQGLQFLFEYFSETQRNKGNFPGRFSGRQFSNSRSEMNVSTLELGDSALYLCASSVTGQGQETQYFGPGTRLLVL.

This clonotype was detected many times. The genes are TRBV20-1 and TRBJ2-3; the D gene is possibly TRBD2 (6 bases). Trimming cost V 8 bases and J 0 bases, with 9 bases left between them. Germline V lookup: CDR1 DFQATT, CDR2 SNEGSKA (reference sequence). There are 12 residues in the CDR3. The CDR3 loop is CSSSGSTDTQYF. CDR3 DNA: TGCAGTTCAAGCGGGAGCACAGATACGCAGTATTTT.

Regarding this clonotype: It may be a read error: a sequence one base away is much more abundant. This chain uses TRBV12-3 or TRBV12-4 with TRBJ2-7, with TRBD2 matching 10 bases. The CDR3 consists of 17 residues. The CDR3 DNA reads as TGTGCCAGCAGTCCCCTAGCGGGAGTGGGCCGGCTCTACGAGCGGTACTTC. Translated, it gives CASSPLAGVGRLYERYF.

This clonotype was seen repeatedly, ten times or more. The chain uses TRBV4-1 and TRBJ2-3; 12 bases map to TRBD2. Losses at the gene ends were 1 base for V and 0 bases for J; bases not matched to a gene: 2. CDR3 length: 17 residues. Germline-derived CDR1 and CDR2 are MGHRA and YSYEKL. For the CDR3, the DNA is TGCGCCAGCAGCCAAGCACTAGCGGGAGGTAGCACAGATACGCAGTATTTT. Translating it yields CASSQALAGGSTDTQYF.

This clonotype occurred many times. The chain carries TRBV7-9 and TRBJ2-2; TRBD2 aligns across 7 bases. With V trimmed by 2 bases and J by 6 bases, 9 bases remained unmatched. From germline, CDR1 is SEHNR and CDR2 FQNEAQ (reference sequence). The CDR3 length is 16 residues. The CDR3 DNA is TGTGCCAGCAGCTTAACGGTATCCGGGGGGTCCGGGGAGCTGTTTTTT. This gives the protein CASSLTVSGGSGELFF. The whole variable domain, filled in from reference TRBV7-9 and TRBJ2-2, reads DTGVSQNPRHKITKRGQNVTFRCDPISEHNRLYWYRQTLGQGPEFLTYFQNEAQLEKSRLLSDRFSAERPKGSFSTLEIQRTEQGDSAMYLCASSLTVSGGSGELFFGEGSRLTVL.

This clonotype was seen at least ten times. The rearrangement links TRBV9 to TRBJ1-2; a weak D match, TRBD1 (6 bases). Trimming took off 0 bases at V and 8 bases at J, with 11 bases between the two ends. The CDR3 runs 13 residues. Per the germline V gene, CDR1 is SGDLS and CDR2 is YYNGEE. CDR3 region: CASSVEDRRGYTF. DNA for the CDR3: TGTGCCAGCAGCGTAGAGGACAGACGCGGCTACACCTTC.

This clonotype was seen repeatedly, ten times or more. V is TRBV20-1 and J is TRBJ2-7; the match to TRBD2 covers 13 bases. The CDR3 has 14 amino acids. CDR1 DFQATT and CDR2 SNEGSKA come from the germline V gene (reference sequence). J lost 4 bases, V lost 5 bases, and 5 bases had no gene match. The CDR3 sequence is CSAGGLAGVYEQYF. CDR3 sequence (DNA): TGCAGTGCTGGTGGACTAGCGGGAGTTTACGAGCAGTACTTC.

As to this clonotype: A read error may explain this, as a much larger clone is one base away. The chain uses TRBV6-5 and TRBJ2-2, with TRBD1 matching over 8 bases. V trimming: 6 bases; J trimming: 4 bases; junction bases outside the gene matches: 19. The germline CDR1 and CDR2 sequences are MNHEY and SVGAGI. This CDR3 is built from 19 residues. The CDR3 spells CASSLRGPSFEGFTGELFF. CDR3 DNA: TGTGCCAGCAGCCTCAGGGGGCCATCTTTTGAGGGCTTCACCGGGGAGCTGTTTTTT.

This chain links TRBV28 with TRBJ2-7; D unresolved. The V and J ends lost 2 bases and 7 bases respectively, with 9 bases between them. Germline assignment: CDR1 MDHEN and CDR2 SYDVKM. The CDR3 sequence is 12 residues long. CDR3 DNA: TGTGCCAGCAGTTTAGCCTGGAATGAGCAGTACTTC. Its protein is CASSLAWNEQYF.